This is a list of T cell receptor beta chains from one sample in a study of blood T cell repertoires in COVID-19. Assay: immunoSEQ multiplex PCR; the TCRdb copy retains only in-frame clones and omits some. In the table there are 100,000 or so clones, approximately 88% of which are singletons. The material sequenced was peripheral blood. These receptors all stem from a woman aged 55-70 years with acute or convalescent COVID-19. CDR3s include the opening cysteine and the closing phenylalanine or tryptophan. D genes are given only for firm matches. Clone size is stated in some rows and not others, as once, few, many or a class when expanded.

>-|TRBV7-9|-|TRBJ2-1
CASSWGVGFEQFF
TGTGCCAGCAGCTGGGGGGTAGGATTCGAGCAGTTCTTC
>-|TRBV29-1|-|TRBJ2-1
CSVGAYYNEQFF
TGCAGCGTTGGGGCTTACTACAATGAGCAGTTCTTC
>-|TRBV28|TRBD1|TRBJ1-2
CASSPSRGQGGVGYTF
TGTGCCAGCAGCCCCTCTCGAGGACAGGGCGGAGTCGGCTACACCTTC
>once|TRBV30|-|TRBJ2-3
CAWRRSGKIDTQYF
TGTGCCTGGAGAAGGAGCGGCAAAATAGATACGCAGTATTTT
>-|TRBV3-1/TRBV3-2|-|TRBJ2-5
CASSPISWYQETQYF
TGTGCCAGCAGCCCTATCTCGTGGTACCAAGAGACCCAGTACTTC
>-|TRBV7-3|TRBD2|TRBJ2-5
CASSQLAGGPRETQYF
TGTGCCAGCAGCCAACTAGCGGGAGGGCCTAGAGAGACCCAGTACTTC
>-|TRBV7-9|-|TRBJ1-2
CASSLAAQPGYTF
TGTGCCAGCAGCTTAGCGGCACAGCCAGGCTACACCTTC
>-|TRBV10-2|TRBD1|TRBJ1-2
CASSDGTGYGYTF
TGCGCCAGCAGTGACGGGACAGGCTATGGCTACACCTTC
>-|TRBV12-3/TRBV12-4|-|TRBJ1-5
CASSLDVSQPQHF
TGTGCCAGCAGTTTAGACGTTAGTCAGCCCCAGCATTTT
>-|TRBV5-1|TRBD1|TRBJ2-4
CASSNNRGGNIQYF
TGCGCCAGCAGCAACAACAGGGGTGGAAACATTCAGTACTTC
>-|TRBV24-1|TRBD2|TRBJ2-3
CATSDATSGSTDTQYF
TGTGCCACCAGTGATGCGACTAGCGGGTCCACAGATACGCAGTATTTT
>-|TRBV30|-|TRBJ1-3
CAWSSGGHGSGNTIYF
TGTGCCTGGAGTTCGGGGGGACACGGCTCTGGAAACACCATATATTTT
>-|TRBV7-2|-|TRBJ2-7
CASSLGGSTAEQYF
TGTGCCAGCAGCTTAGGAGGTTCGACAGCCGAGCAGTACTTC
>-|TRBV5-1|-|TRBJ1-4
CASSLAQGGREKLFF
TGCGCCAGCAGCTTGGCTCAAGGGGGTCGGGAAAAACTGTTTTTT
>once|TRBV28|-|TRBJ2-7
CASSRTGLPYEQYF
TGTGCCAGCAGTCGGACGGGACTCCCCTACGAGCAGTACTTC
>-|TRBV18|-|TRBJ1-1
CASSPGGSEAFF
TGTGCCAGCTCACCAGGGGGGTCTGAAGCTTTCTTT
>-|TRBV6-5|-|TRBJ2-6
CASTSNSGANVLTF
TGTGCCAGCACCAGTAACTCTGGGGCCAACGTCCTGACTTTC
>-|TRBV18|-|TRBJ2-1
CASRTGDRNEQFF
TGTGCCAGCCGTACCGGAGACCGCAATGAGCAGTTCTTC
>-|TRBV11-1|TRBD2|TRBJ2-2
CASSPGLAGAPGELFF
TGTGCCAGCAGCCCGGGACTAGCGGGGGCACCCGGGGAGCTGTTTTTT
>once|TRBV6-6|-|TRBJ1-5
CASSPSGGNQPQHF
TGTGCCAGCAGCCCCTCGGGGGGCAATCAGCCCCAGCATTTT
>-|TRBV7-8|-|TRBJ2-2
CASSLSVFGRAGELFF
TGTGCCAGCAGCTTAAGTGTTTTCGGCAGGGCCGGGGAGCTGTTTTTT
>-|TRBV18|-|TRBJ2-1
CASSPIVGGRSSYNEQFF
TGTGCCAGCTCACCCATTGTCGGTGGGAGGAGCTCCTACAATGAGCAGTTCTTC
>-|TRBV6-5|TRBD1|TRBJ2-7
CASRTGTVAYEQYF
TGTGCCAGCAGAACCGGGACAGTGGCCTACGAGCAGTACTTC
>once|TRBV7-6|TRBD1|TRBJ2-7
CASSPLTVRTGDHEQYF
TGTGCCAGCAGCCCGTTGACTGTGCGGACAGGGGACCACGAGCAGTACTTC
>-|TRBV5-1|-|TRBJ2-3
CASLSGGNREGTQYF
TGCGCCAGCCTGTCCGGAGGGAACAGGGAGGGTACGCAGTATTTT
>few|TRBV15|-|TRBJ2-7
CATKRLDGSSYEQYF
TGTGCCACAAAGCGTCTCGACGGGAGTTCCTACGAGCAGTACTTC
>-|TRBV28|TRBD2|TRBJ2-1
CASSVLAGEEFF
TGTGCCAGCAGTGTACTAGCGGGGGAGGAGTTCTTC
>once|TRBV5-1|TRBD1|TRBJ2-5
CASSRGTGRIETQYF
TGCGCCAGCAGCAGGGGGACAGGGCGGATAGAGACCCAGTACTTC
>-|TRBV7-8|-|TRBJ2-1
CASSLEVASSSYNEQFF
TGTGCCAGCAGCTTAGAGGTAGCGTCGAGCTCCTACAATGAGCAGTTCTTC
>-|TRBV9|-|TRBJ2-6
CASSHTSGANVLTF
TGTGCCAGCAGCCATACGAGCGGGGCCAACGTCCTGACTTTC
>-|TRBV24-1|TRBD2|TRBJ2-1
CATSDFGGRAYNEQFF
TGTGCCACCAGTGATTTCGGCGGGAGGGCCTACAATGAGCAGTTCTTC
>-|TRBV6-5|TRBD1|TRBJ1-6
CASSSPGGNSPLHF
TGTGCCAGCAGTTCCCCAGGGGGAAATTCACCCCTCCACTTT
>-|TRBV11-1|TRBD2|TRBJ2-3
CASSTILAVDTDTQYF
TGTGCCAGCAGCACCATACTAGCGGTAGACACAGATACGCAGTATTTT
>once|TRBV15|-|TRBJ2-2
CATSREPNTGELFF
TGTGCCACCAGCAGGGAGCCGAACACCGGGGAGCTGTTTTTT
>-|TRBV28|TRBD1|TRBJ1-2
CASSFGQVGYTF
TGTGCCAGCAGTTTCGGACAGGTGGGCTACACCTTC
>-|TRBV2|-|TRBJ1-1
CASSVDRTRNTEAFF
TGTGCCAGCAGTGTAGACAGAACGCGGAACACTGAAGCTTTCTTT
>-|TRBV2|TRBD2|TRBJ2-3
CASGSGTTDTQYF
TGTGCCAGCGGTAGCGGGACCACAGATACGCAGTATTTT
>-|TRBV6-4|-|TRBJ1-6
CASSSSYNSPLHF
TGTGCCAGCAGCAGCTCCTATAATTCACCCCTCCACTTT
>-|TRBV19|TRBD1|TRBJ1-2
CASSSTGETPSNYGYTF
TGTGCCAGTAGCTCAACAGGGGAGACCCCCTCCAACTATGGCTACACCTTC
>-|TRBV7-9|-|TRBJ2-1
CASSQTPTEQFF
TGTGCCAGCAGCCAGACTCCCACGGAGCAGTTCTTC
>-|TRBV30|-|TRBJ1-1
CAWRDINTEAFF
TGTGCCTGGAGAGACATAAACACTGAAGCTTTCTTT
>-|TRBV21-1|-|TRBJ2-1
CASSNPKADNEQFF
TGTGCCAGCAGCAACCCTAAAGCCGACAATGAGCAGTTCTTC
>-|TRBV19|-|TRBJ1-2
CASSMPGGGAASYGYTF
TGTGCCAGTAGTATGCCCGGTGGGGGGGCCGCCTCCTATGGCTACACCTTC
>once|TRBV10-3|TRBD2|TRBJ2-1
CAIGSGSSYNEQFF
TGTGCCATCGGCAGCGGGAGCTCCTACAATGAGCAGTTCTTC
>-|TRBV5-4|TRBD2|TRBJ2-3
CASSSGGPRDTQYF
TGTGCCAGCAGCTCGGGAGGGCCCCGAGATACGCAGTATTTT
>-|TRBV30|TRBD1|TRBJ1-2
CAWRGQGSMGNYGYTF
TGTGCCTGGAGAGGACAGGGATCTATGGGGAACTATGGCTACACCTTC
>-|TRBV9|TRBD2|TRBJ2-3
CASSVGGRAAADTQYF
TGTGCCAGCAGCGTAGGCGGGAGGGCCGCGGCAGATACGCAGTATTTT
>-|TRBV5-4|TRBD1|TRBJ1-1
CASSYGDRVDEAFF
TGTGCCAGCAGCTATGGGGACAGGGTCGATGAAGCTTTCTTT
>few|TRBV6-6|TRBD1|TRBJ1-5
CASSATGGNQPQHF
TGTGCCAGCAGTGCTACAGGGGGCAACCAGCCCCAGCATTTT
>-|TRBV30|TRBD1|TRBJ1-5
CAWSRAGGDNQPQHF
TGTGCCTGGAGTCGGGCAGGGGGAGACAATCAGCCCCAGCATTTT
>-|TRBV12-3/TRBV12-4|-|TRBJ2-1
CASSLWGGHEQFF
TGTGCCAGCAGTTTATGGGGGGGCCATGAGCAGTTCTTC
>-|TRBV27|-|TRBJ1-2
CASSYSKNYGYTF
TGTGCCAGCAGTTACTCAAAGAACTATGGCTACACCTTC
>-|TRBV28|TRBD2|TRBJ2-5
CASVSGSRGVETQYF
TGTGCCAGCGTGAGCGGGAGCCGGGGGGTAGAGACCCAGTACTTC
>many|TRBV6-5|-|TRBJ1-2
CASSYVQGGVGYGYTF
TGTGCCAGCAGTTACGTTCAGGGAGGTGTGGGGTATGGCTACACCTTC